Following are 25 T cell receptor beta chains from one sample sequenced in a study of cytomegalovirus exposure and HLA in healthy donors. Sequencing was performed with immunoSEQ multiplex PCR; in TCRdb, only in-frame clones are kept and a portion is missing. The sample has some 76,000 clones, around 93% seen once. Source material: PBMCs. The receptor set was obtained from a woman under 30 in good health and CMV-seronegative.

V and J are TRBV7-6 and TRBJ2-3, with 11 positions matching TRBD1. The V gene's germline CDR1 is SGHVS and CDR2 FNYEAQ. Trimming took 1 base from V and 0 from J; bases not matched to a gene: 9. The CDR3 loop spans 19 amino acids. The CDR3 here is CASSLGTGGLAPSTDTQYF. The CDR3 region has the DNA TGTGCCAGCAGCTTAGGGACAGGGGGCCTAGCGCCTAGCACAGATACGCAGTATTTT. Full variable domain (missing parts from reference TRBV7-6 and TRBJ2-3): GAGVSQSPRYKVTKRGQDVALRCDPISGHVSLYWYRQALGQGPEFLTYFNYEAQQDKSGLPNDRFSAERPEGSISTLTIQRTEQRDSAMYRCASSLGTGGLAPSTDTQYFGPGTRLTVL.

The count of this clone is one. This sequence joins TRBV27 and TRBJ1-2; 7 bases match TRBD1. The J segment lost 5 bases and the V segment lost 4 bases, leaving 10 bases of the junction unmatched. The CDR3 consists of 15 residues. CDR1 and CDR2 (germline): MNHEY, SMNVEV (reference sequence). As DNA, the CDR3 is TGTGCCAGCAGTTCTCTGACAGGGAATTCGTATGGCTACACCTTC. As protein: CASSSLTGNSYGYTF.

The genes are TRBV4-2 and TRBJ2-1; the match to TRBD2 covers 12 bases. The CDR3 contains 15 residues. The germline CDR1 and CDR2 sequences are LGHNA and YNFKEQ. The J segment lost 9 bases and the V segment lost 0 bases, leaving 3 bases of the junction unmatched. This CDR3 reads CASSQDLLAGGEQFF. CDR3 in DNA: TGTGCCAGCAGCCAAGATTTACTAGCGGGGGGTGAGCAGTTCTTC.

This sequence joins TRBV7-9 and TRBJ1-4; D remains unclear. Trimming cost V 5 bases and J 6 bases, with 10 bases left between them. Per the germline V gene, CDR1 is SEHNR and CDR2 is FQNEAQ (reference sequence). This CDR3 has 13 residues. The CDR3 loop reads CASSVPGDEKLFF. For the CDR3, the DNA is TGTGCCAGCAGCGTTCCCGGAGATGAAAAACTGTTTTTT.

The chain has TRBV7-3 and TRBJ2-1, with 11 bases lining up with TRBD1. Germline assignment: CDR1 SGHTA and CDR2 FQGTGA. With 5 bases clipped from V and 9 bases from J, the junction kept 15 bases outside the gene matches. The CDR3 consists of 17 residues. CDR3 sequence: CASSPRIGQGAFREQFF. The CDR3 DNA reads TGTGCCAGCAGCCCCCGAATTGGACAGGGGGCTTTTCGTGAGCAGTTCTTC.

The V call is TRBV10-2, the J call TRBJ1-2, with D uncertain. Germline V gene sequence: CDR1 WSHSY, CDR2 SAAADI. This CDR3 has 16 amino acids. Trimming cost V 0 bases and J 6 bases, with 17 bases left between them. The CDR3 DNA sequence: TGCGCCAGCAGTGAGTCGGAAACAACCTGGCGGGATGGCTACACCTTC. Amino acid sequence: CASSESETTWRDGYTF.

The chain carries TRBV6-6 and TRBJ2-2, with D maybe TRBD1 (5 bases). Deletions cut 6 bases from V and 3 bases from J, with 5 bases between. The V gene's germline CDR1 is MNHNY and CDR2 SVGAGI (reference sequence). This CDR3 has 12 amino acids. CDR3 nucleotides: TGTGCCAGCAGCAGGGACACCGGGGAGCTGTTTTTT. Translating it yields CASSRDTGELFF.

The chain is built from TRBV28 and TRBJ1-4; weak D call: TRBD1 (5 bases). Trimming cost V 6 bases and J 3 bases, with 14 bases left between them. Germline values: CDR1 MDHEN, CDR2 SYDVKM. CDR3 length: 15 amino acids. In DNA form, the CDR3 reads TGTGCCAGCAGAAGTCACAGGAGAGCTAATGAAAAACTGTTTTTT. Protein: CASRSHRRANEKLFF.

This clone showed up just once. The CDR3 nucleotides are TGTGCCAGCAGCCCAGAAACAGGGAGAGCCTATAATTCACCCCTCCACTTT. Its translation is CASSPETGRAYNSPLHF. The rearrangement joins TRBV7-2 to TRBJ1-6, with a tentative D call TRBD1 (6 bases). The V end was cut by 5 bases, the J end by 2 bases, with 16 bases between. There are 17 residues in the CDR3. Germline CDR1 is SGHTA and CDR2 is FQGNSA.

The gene calls are TRBV11-1 and TRBJ2-3; 7 nucleotides agree with TRBD2. Per germline, CDR1 SGHAT and CDR2 FQDESV (reference sequence). The V and J ends lost 5 bases and 3 bases, in that order; junction bases with no gene match: 5. The CDR3 totals 14 residues. In DNA, the CDR3 is TGTGCCAGCAGCACCCGCGGGAGTACAGATACGCAGTATTTT. This codes for CASSTRGSTDTQYF.

The rearrangement uses TRBV2 and TRBJ2-1, with 7 bases lining up with TRBD2. The CDR3 sequence is 13 residues long. Trimming removed 6 bases from V and 9 bases from J; junction bases left unmatched: 8. The germline V gene encodes CDR1 SNHLY and CDR2 FYNNEI. CDR3 nucleotides: TGTGCCAGCAGACTAAGCGGCGGGGGTGAGCAGTTCTTC. Translation gives CASRLSGGGEQFF.

V usage is TRBV4-3 and J usage is TRBJ2-1, with D hard to call. V dropped 0 bases and J dropped 6 bases, with 12 bases sitting between them. CDR3 length: 15 residues. From germline, CDR1 is LGHNA and CDR2 YSLEER. This CDR3 is CASSQDHASGNEQFF. For the CDR3, the DNA is TGCGCCAGCAGCCAAGACCACGCTTCGGGCAATGAGCAGTTCTTC.

CDR3 amino acids: CAISSRDNEKLFF. CDR3 coding DNA: TGTGCCATCAGTTCACGGGATAATGAAAAACTGTTTTTT. This rearrangement joins TRBV10-3 to TRBJ1-4; no clear D. The germline V gene encodes CDR1 ENHRY and CDR2 SYGVKD. This CDR3 has 13 amino acids. V shed 5 bases and J shed 4 bases, with 8 bases lying between them.

This clone was counted only a few times. The chain joins TRBV4-1 to TRBJ1-1, with TRBD1 identical over 7 bases. Germline V gene sequence: CDR1 MGHRA, CDR2 YSYEKL. The CDR3 is made up of 14 amino acids. Trimming cost V 1 base and J 1 base; bases outside gene matches: 0. CDR3 coding DNA: TGCGCCAGCAGCCAAGGACAGGGGAACACTGAAGCTTTCTTT. Translated: CASSQGQGNTEAFF.

The chain links TRBV4-2 to TRBJ2-7; 12 bases align to TRBD2. Germline V lookup: CDR1 LGHNA, CDR2 YNFKEQ. Losses at the gene ends were 8 bases for V and 3 bases for J; bases not matched to a gene: 14. CDR3 size: 17 residues. This CDR3 reads CASSRLAGAQGLYEQYF. The CDR3 DNA reads as TGTGCCAGCTCACGACTAGCGGGGGCGCAGGGCCTCTACGAGCAGTACTTC.

V and J are TRBV7-3 and TRBJ2-1; the D gene is possibly TRBD1 (5 bases). Trimming cost V 2 bases and J 4 bases, with 12 bases left between them. The CDR3 has 15 residues. CDR1 SGHTA and CDR2 FQGTGA come from the germline V gene. CDR3 in amino acids: CASSLPLGAYNEQFF. CDR3 DNA: TGTGCCAGCAGCTTACCCTTAGGGGCATACAATGAGCAGTTCTTC. Full variable domain (outside the CDR3, taken from reference TRBV7-3 and TRBJ2-1): GAGVSQTPSNKVTEKGKYVELRCDPISGHTALYWYRQSLGQGPEFLIYFQGTGAADDSGLPNDRFFAVRPEGSVSTLKIQRTERGDSAVYLCASSLPLGAYNEQFFGPGTRLTVL.

The chain has TRBV10-1 and TRBJ2-3; 14 positions match TRBD2. With 5 bases clipped from V and 0 bases from J, the junction kept 4 bases outside the gene matches. This CDR3 has 17 amino acids. CDR1 is WNHNN, CDR2 SYGVQD, per germline (reference sequence). The CDR3 DNA follows: TGCGCCAGCAGTCCGGGACTAGCGGGGGAGAGCACAGATACGCAGTATTTT. Residues: CASSPGLAGESTDTQYF.

The CDR3 DNA is TGCGCCAGCAGCTCGGGACAGGGGCGACTGTTTTTT. This translates into CASSSGQGRLFF. The V and J genes are TRBV5-1 and TRBJ1-4, with 10 nucleotides matching TRBD1. The V gene's germline CDR1 is SGHRS and CDR2 YFSETQ. This CDR3 is built from 12 residues. Trimming cost V 3 bases and J 13 bases; bases outside gene matches: 3.

This clone was found once. The CDR3, as DNA: TGTGCCAGCAGCCGGCCAACAGGGGCGCACAATGAGCAGTTCTTC. Protein: CASSRPTGAHNEQFF. This chain links TRBV4-2 with TRBJ2-1; 7 nucleotides align to TRBD1. Germline trimming cut 4 bases from V and 5 bases from J; bases unmatched to any gene: 8. This CDR3 comprises 15 residues. Germline CDR1 reads LGHNA; CDR2 reads YNFKEQ.

J is TRBJ2-3 and V is TRBV27; 7 nucleotides agree with TRBD2. The germline V gene has CDR1 MNHEY and CDR2 SMNVEV (reference sequence). Trimming took 5 bases from V and 2 from J; bases not matched to a gene: 10. This CDR3 region has 16 residues. This CDR3 reads CASSLKTSSFTDTQYF. CDR3 in DNA: TGTGCCAGCAGTCTTAAGACTAGCTCATTCACAGATACGCAGTATTTT.

J is TRBJ2-5 and V is TRBV7-9; 7 nucleotides match TRBD2. The trim removed 0 bases at V and 9 bases at J, leaving 13 bases unmatched. The CDR3 sequence is 16 residues long. Germline-derived CDR1 and CDR2 are SEHNR and FQNEAQ (reference sequence). The CDR3 region has the DNA TGTGCCAGCAGCTTAGCGCGGGCTAGCGGTCTGAGGGCCCAGTACTTC. Translated, it gives CASSLARASGLRAQYF. Drawing the rest from reference TRBV7-9 and TRBJ2-5, the complete variable domain is DTGVSQNPRHKITKRGQNVTFRCDPISEHNRLYWYRQTLGQGPEFLTYFQNEAQLEKSRLLSDRFSAERPKGSFSTLEIQRTEQGDSAMYLCASSLARASGLRAQYFGPGTRLLVL.

V and J are TRBV6-5 and TRBJ2-3; no reliable D call. Trimming shortened V by 7 bases and J by 0 bases, and 8 bases separated the two germline ends. Germline values: CDR1 MNHEY, CDR2 SVGAGI. The CDR3 is made up of 13 amino acids. CDR3 nucleotides: TGTGCCAGCACCGACGGGAGCACAGATACGCAGTATTTT. The encoded protein is CASTDGSTDTQYF.

This clone was observed a single time. The chain uses TRBV11-2 and TRBJ1-2; no reliable D call. The V and J ends lost 2 bases and 4 bases respectively, with 8 bases between them. Per the germline V gene, CDR1 is SGHAT and CDR2 is FQNNGV. The CDR3 has 13 amino acids. DNA for the CDR3: TGTGCCAGCAGCTTACCAGGACTCTATGGCTACACCTTC. This codes for CASSLPGLYGYTF.

This chain joins TRBV6-4 and TRBJ2-1, with D unresolved. Germline V gene sequence: CDR1 MRHNA, CDR2 SNTAGT. There are 15 residues in the CDR3. Trimming pared 6 bases from V and 0 bases from J, leaving 12 bases between. As DNA, the CDR3 is TGTGCCAGCAGAAAAGACTTGAGCTCCTACAATGAGCAGTTCTTC. Translation: CASRKDLSSYNEQFF.

This clone was seen just once. V gene TRBV19 combines with J gene TRBJ2-3; possibly TRBD2 for D (5 bases). Trimming pared 3 bases from V and 2 bases from J, leaving 6 bases between. Germline CDR1 reads LNHDA; CDR2 reads SQIVND (reference sequence). The CDR3 is made up of 13 amino acids. CDR3 in amino acids: CASSILATDTQYF. CDR3 nucleotides: TGTGCCAGTAGTATTCTAGCCACAGATACGCAGTATTTT.